This T cell receptor beta chain was observed in a study of OX40 agonist ivuxolimab in advanced cancers. V shed 6 bases, J shed 0 bases, and the junction held 7 bases outside the gene matches. CDR3 length equals 16 residues. Germline CDR1 reads MNHNY; CDR2 reads SVGAGI (reference sequence). The protocol was immunoSEQ multiplex PCR, while the TCRdb copy is restricted to in-frame clones and leaves out a portion. The sample contains about 79,000 clones, about 85% of which appear only once. The specimen comprised CD4+ or CD8+ T cells sorted from blood, sampled in a trial of the OX40 agonist ivuxolimab. This chain connects TRBV6-6 to TRBJ2-3; TRBD1 aligns across 9 bases. The origin of this receptor is an adult with an advanced solid tumor such as melanoma, head and neck, liver or kidney cancer. The CDR3: CASSTGTGRSTDTQYF. DNA for the CDR3: TGTGCCAGCAGCACCGGGACAGGGCGTAGCACAGATACGCAGTATTTT.